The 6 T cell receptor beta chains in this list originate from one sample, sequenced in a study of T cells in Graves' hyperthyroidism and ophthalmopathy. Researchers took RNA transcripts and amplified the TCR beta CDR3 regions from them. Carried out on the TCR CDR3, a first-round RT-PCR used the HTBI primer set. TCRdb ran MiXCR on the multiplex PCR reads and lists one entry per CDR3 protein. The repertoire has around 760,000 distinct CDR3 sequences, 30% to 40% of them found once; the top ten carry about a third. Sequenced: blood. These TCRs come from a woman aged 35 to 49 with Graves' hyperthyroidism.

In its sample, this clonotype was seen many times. The CDR3 spells CASSLNRETQPQHF. The DNA for the CDR3 is TGTGCCAGCAGTTTAAACAGGGAGACTCAGCCCCAGCATTTT. The J gene is TRBJ1-5, the V gene TRBV12-3 or TRBV12-4; D might be TRBD1 (6 bases). CDR3 length: 14 amino acids. Trimming took 2 bases from V and 6 from J, leaving 11 bases between them.

Here the CDR3 DNA reads TGTGCCAGCAGCATAGAACCTAGGGCGAACACTGAAGCTTTCTTT. As protein: CASSIEPRANTEAFF. J is TRBJ1-1 and V is TRBV9; no clear D gene. CDR1 is SGDLS and CDR2 is YYNGEE in the germline V gene. This CDR3 is built from 15 residues. Between the trimmed V and J ends, which lost 4 bases and 1 base, there was a span of 14 bases.

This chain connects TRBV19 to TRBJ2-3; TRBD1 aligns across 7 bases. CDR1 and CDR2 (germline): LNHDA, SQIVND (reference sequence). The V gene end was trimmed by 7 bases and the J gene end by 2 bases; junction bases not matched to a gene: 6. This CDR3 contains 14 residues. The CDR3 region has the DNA TGTGCCAGTACCGCGACAGGGTTCACAGATACGCAGTATTTT. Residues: CASTATGFTDTQYF.

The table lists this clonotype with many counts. This chain's CDR3 is CASSQGQAFGYTF. The CDR3 coding sequence is TGTGCCAGTAGTCAGGGACAGGCCTTCGGCTACACCTTC. V is TRBV19 and J is TRBJ1-2, with TRBD1 matching over 8 bases. Losses at the gene ends were 5 bases for V and 8 bases for J; bases not matched to a gene: 7. The CDR3 covers 13 residues. Germline V gene lookup returns CDR1 LNHDA and CDR2 SQIVND (reference sequence).

The CDR3 sequence: CASRQGFGGNEQFF. The CDR3 DNA reads TGTGCCAGCAGACAAGGGTTCGGAGGAAATGAGCAGTTCTTC. V usage is TRBV7-2 and J usage is TRBJ2-7; TRBD2 might be the D (5 bases). The J call may be wrong; the DNA end is better matched by TRBJ2-1. The CDR3 loop spans 14 amino acids. The germline gives CDR1 SGHTA, CDR2 FQGNSA.

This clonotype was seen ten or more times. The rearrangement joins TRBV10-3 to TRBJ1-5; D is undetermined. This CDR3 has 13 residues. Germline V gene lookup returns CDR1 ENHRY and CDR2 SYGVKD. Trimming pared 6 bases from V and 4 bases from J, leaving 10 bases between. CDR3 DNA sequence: TGTGCCATCAGGCCGACTGAAAATCAGCCCCAGCATTTT. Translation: CAIRPTENQPQHF.